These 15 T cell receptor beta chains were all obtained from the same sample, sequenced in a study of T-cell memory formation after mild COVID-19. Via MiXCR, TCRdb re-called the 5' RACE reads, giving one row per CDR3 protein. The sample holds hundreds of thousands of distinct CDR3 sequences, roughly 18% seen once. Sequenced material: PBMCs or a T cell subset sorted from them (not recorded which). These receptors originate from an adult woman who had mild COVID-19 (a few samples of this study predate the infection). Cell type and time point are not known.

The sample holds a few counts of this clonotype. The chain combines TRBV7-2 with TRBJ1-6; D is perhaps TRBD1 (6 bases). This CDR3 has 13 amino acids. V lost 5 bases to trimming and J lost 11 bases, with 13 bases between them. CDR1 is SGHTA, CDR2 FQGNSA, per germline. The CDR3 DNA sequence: TGTGCCAGCAGCCAGGGGTGGGTAGCACCCCTCCACTTT. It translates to CASSQGWVAPLHF.

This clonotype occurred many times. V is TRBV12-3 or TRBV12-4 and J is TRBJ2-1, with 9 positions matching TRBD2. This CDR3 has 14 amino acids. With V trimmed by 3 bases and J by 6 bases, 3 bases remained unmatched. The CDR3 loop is CASSFSGSGNEQFF. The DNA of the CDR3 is TGTGCCAGCAGTTTTAGCGGGAGCGGCAATGAGCAGTTCTTC.

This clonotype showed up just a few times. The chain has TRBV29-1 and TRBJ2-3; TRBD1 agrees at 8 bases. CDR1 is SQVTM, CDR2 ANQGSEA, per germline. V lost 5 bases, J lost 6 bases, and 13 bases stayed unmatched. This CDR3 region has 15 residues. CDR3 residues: CSVSNQDRVWDTQYF. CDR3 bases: TGCAGCGTTTCTAACCAGGACAGGGTTTGGGATACGCAGTATTTT.

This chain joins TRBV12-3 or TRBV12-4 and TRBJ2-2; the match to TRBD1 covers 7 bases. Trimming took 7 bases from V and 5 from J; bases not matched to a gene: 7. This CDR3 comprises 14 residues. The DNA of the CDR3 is TGTGCCAGCACCTTAGGACAGGCGACCGGGGAGCTGTTTTTT. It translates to CASTLGQATGELFF.

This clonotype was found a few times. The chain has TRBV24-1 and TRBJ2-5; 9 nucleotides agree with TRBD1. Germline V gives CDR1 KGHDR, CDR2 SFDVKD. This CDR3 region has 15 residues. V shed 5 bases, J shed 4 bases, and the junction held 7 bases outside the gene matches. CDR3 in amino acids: CATSAPPDRGETQYF. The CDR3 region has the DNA TGTGCCACCAGTGCCCCGCCGGACAGGGGAGAGACCCAGTACTTC.

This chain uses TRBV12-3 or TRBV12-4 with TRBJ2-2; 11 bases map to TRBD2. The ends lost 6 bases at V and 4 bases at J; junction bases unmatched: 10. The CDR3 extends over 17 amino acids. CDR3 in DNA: TGTGCCAGCAGCCACTACGGGACTAGCGGACCCACCGGGGAGCTGTTTTTT. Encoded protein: CASSHYGTSGPTGELFF.

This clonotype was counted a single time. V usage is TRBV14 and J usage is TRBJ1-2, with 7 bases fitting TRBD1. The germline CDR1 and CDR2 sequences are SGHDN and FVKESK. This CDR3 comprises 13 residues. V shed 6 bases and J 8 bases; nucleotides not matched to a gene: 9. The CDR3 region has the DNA TGTGCCAGCAGTCAGGGACAGTCAAGGGGCTACACCTTC. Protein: CASSQGQSRGYTF. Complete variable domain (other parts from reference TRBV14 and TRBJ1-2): EAGVTQFPSHSVIEKGQTVTLRCDPISGHDNLYWYRRVMGKEIKFLLHFVKESKQDESGMPNNRFLAERTGGTYSTLKVQPAELEDSGVYFCASSQGQSRGYTFGSGTRLTVV.

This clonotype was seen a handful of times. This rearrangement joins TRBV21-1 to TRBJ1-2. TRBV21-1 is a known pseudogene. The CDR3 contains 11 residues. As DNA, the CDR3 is TGTGCCAGCAGCTTCCGTTATGGCTACACCTTC. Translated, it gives CASSFRYGYTF.

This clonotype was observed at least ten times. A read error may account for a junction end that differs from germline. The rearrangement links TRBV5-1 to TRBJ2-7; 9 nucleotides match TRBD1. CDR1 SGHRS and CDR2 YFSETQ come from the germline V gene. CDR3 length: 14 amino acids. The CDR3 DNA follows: TGTGCCAGCAGCTCGGGACAGGGTACCTACGAGCAGTACTTC. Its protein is CASSSGQGTYEQYF.

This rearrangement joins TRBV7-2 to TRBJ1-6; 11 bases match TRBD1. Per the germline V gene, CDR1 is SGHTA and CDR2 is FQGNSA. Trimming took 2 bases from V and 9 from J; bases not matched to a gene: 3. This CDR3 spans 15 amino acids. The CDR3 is CASSLRTGGRSPLHF. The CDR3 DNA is TGTGCCAGCAGCTTAAGGACAGGGGGCCGTTCACCCCTCCACTTT.

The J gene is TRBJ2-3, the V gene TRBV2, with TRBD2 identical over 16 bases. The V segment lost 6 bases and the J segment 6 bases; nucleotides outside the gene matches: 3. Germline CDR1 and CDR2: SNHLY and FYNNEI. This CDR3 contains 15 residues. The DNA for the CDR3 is TGTGCCAGCAGGGGACTAGCGGGAGGGTACGATACGCAGTATTTT. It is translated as CASRGLAGGYDTQYF.

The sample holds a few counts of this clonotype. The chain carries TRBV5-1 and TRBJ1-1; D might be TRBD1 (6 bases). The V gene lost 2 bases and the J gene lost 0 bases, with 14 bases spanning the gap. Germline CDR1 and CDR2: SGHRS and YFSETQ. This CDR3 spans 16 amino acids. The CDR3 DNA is TGCGCCAGCAGCTTAATACCGACAGGACTGAACACTGAAGCTTTCTTT. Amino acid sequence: CASSLIPTGLNTEAFF.

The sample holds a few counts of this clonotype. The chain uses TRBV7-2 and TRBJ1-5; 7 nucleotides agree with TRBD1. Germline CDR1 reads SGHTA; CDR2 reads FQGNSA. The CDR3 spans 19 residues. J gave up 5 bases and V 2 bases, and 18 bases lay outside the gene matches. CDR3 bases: TGTGCCAGCAGCTTAATACGGGACGCCCGGGACAGACTCTATCAGCCCCAGCATTTT. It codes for CASSLIRDARDRLYQPQHF.

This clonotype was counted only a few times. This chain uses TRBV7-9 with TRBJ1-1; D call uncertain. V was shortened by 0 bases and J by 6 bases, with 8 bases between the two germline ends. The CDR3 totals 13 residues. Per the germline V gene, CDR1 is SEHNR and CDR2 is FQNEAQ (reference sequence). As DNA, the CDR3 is TGTGCCAGCAGCTTAGCGTTACGAGCTGAAGCTTTCTTT. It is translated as CASSLALRAEAFF.

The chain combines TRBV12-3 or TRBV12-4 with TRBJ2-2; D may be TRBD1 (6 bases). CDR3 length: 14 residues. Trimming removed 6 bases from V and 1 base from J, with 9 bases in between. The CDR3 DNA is TGTGCCAGCAGGCTACAGGGGAACACCGGGGAGCTGTTTTTT. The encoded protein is CASRLQGNTGELFF.